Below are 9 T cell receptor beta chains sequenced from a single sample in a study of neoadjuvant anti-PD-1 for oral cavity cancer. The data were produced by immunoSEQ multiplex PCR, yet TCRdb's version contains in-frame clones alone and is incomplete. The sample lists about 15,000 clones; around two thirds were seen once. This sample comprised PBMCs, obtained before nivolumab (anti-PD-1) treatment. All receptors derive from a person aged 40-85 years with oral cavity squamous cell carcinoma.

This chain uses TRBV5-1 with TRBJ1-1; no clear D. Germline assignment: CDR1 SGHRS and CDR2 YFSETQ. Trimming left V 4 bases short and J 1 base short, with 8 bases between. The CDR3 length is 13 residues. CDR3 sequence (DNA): TGCGCCAGCAGCCTCCGGGCGAACACTGAAGCTTTCTTT. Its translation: CASSLRANTEAFF. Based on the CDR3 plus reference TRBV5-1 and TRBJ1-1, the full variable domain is KAGVTQTPRYLIKTRGQQVTLSCSPISGHRSVSWYQQTPGQGLQFLFEYFSETQRNKGNFPGRFSGRQFSNSRSEMNVSTLELGDSALYLCASSLRANTEAFFGQGTRLTVV.

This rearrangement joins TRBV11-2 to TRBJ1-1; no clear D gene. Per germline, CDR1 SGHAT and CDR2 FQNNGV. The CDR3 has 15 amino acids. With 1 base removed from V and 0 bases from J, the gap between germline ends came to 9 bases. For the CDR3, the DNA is TGTGCCAGCAGCTTAGTCCCCGGGATGAACACTGAAGCTTTCTTT. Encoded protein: CASSLVPGMNTEAFF. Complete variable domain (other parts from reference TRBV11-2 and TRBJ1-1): EAGVAQSPRYKIIEKRQSVAFWCNPISGHATLYWYQQILGQGPKLLIQFQNNGVVDDSQLPKDRFSAERLKGVDSTLKIQPAKLEDSAVYLCASSLVPGMNTEAFFGQGTRLTVV.

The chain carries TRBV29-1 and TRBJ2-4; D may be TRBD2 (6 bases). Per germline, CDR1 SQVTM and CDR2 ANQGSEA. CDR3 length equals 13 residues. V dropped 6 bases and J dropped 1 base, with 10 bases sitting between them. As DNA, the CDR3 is TGCAGCGTCCAGGGACTGGCCAAAAACATTCAGTACTTC. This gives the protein CSVQGLAKNIQYF.

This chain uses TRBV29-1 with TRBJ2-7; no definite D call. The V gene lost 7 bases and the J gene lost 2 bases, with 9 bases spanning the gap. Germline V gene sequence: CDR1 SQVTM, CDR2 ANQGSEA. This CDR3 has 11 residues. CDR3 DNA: TGCAGCGCCGTAAAAGCCTACGAGCAGTACTTC. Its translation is CSAVKAYEQYF.

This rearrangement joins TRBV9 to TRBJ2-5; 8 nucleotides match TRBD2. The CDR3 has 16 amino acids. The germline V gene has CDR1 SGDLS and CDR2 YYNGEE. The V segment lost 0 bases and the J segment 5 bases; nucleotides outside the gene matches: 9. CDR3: CASSVGGSGVTETQYF. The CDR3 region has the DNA TGTGCCAGCAGCGTAGGCGGTAGCGGGGTTACGGAGACCCAGTACTTC. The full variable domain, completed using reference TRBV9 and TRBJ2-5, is DSGVTQTPKHLITATGQRVTLRCSPRSGDLSVYWYQQSLDQGLQFLIQYYNGEERAKGNILERFSAQQFPDLHSELNLSSLELGDSALYFCASSVGGSGVTETQYFGPGTRLLVL.

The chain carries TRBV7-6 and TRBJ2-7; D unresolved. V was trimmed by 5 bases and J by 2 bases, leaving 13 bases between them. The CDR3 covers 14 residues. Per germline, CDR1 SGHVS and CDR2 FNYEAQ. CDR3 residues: CASSPDVLPYEQYF. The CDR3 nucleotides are TGTGCCAGCAGCCCTGACGTTCTACCCTACGAGCAGTACTTC.

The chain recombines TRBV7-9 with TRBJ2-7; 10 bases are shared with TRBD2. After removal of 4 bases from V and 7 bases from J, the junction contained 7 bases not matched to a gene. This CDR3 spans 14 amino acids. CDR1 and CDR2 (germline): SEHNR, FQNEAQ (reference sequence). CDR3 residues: CASSSGTSDEEQYF. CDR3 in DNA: TGTGCCAGCAGCTCCGGGACTAGCGATGAAGAGCAGTACTTC.

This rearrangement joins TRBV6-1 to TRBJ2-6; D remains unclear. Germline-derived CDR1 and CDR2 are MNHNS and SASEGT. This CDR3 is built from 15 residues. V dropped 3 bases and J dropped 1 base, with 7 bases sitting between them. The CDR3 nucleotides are TGTGCCAGCAGTGACATAGGGTCTGGGGCCAACGTCCTGACTTTC. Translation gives CASSDIGSGANVLTF.

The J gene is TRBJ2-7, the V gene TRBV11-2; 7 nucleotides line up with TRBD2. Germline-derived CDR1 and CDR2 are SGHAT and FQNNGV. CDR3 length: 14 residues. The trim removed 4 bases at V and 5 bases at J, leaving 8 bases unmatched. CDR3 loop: CASSYYGGSDEQYF. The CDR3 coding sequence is TGTGCCAGCAGCTACTATGGCGGGAGTGACGAGCAGTACTTC.